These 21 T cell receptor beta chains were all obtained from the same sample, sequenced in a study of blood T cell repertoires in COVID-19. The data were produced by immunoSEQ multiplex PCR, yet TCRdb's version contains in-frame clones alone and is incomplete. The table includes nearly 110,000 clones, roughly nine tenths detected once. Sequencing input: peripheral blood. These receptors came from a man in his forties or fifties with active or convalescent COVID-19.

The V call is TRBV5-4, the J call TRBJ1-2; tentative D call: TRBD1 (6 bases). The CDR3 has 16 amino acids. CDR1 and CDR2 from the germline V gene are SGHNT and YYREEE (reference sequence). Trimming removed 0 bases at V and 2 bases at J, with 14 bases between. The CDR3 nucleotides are TGTGCCAGCAGCTTGGGGGGGACATCCGGGAACTATGGCTACACCTTC. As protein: CASSLGGTSGNYGYTF. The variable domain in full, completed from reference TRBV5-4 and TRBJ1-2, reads ETGVTQSPTHLIKTRGQQVTLRCSSQSGHNTVSWYQQALGQGPQFIFQYYREEENGRGNFPPRFSGLQFPNYSSELNVNALELDDSALYLCASSLGGTSGNYGYTFGSGTRLTVV.

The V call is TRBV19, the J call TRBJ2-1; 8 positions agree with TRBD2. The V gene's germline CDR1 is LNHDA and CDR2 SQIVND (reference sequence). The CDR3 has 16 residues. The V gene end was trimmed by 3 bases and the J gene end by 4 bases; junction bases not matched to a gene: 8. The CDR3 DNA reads TGTGCCAGTAGTATCTTACCGGGAGGGTCGTACAATGAGCAGTTCTTC. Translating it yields CASSILPGGSYNEQFF.

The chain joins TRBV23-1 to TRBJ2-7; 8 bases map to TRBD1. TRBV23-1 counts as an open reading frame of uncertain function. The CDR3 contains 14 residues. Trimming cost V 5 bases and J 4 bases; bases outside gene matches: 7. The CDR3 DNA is TGCGCCAGCAGTAGAACAGGGGGGAAATACGAGCAGTACTTC. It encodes CASSRTGGKYEQYF.

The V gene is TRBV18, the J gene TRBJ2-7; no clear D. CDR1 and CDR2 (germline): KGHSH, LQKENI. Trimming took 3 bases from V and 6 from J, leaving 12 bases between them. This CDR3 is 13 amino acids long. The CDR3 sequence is CASSPPGLGEQYF. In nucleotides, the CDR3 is TGTGCCAGCTCACCTCCCGGTCTCGGCGAGCAGTACTTC.

The CDR3 sequence is CASRGAYTEAFF. CDR3 sequence (DNA): TGCGCCAGCAGGGGGGCGTACACTGAAGCTTTCTTT. The rearrangement links TRBV10-2 to TRBJ1-1; D possibly corresponds to TRBD1 (6 bases). In germline, CDR1 is WSHSY, CDR2 SAAADI. The CDR3 loop spans 12 amino acids. Between the trimmed V and J ends, which lost 6 bases and 3 bases, there was a span of 8 bases.

The CDR3 reads CASSELGGTGNSPLHF. As DNA, the CDR3 is TGTGCCAGCAGTGAACTGGGGGGGACAGGAAATTCACCCCTCCACTTT. The gene calls are TRBV2 and TRBJ1-6; TRBD1 agrees at 8 bases. This CDR3 is built from 16 residues. The trim removed 2 bases at V and 7 bases at J, leaving 7 bases unmatched. The germline V gene encodes CDR1 SNHLY and CDR2 FYNNEI.

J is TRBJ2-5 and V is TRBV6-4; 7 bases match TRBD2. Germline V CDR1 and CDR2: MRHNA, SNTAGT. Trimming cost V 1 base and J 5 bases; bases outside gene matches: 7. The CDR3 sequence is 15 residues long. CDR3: CASSDYGLGGETQYF. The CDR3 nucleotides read TGTGCCAGCAGTGACTACGGACTGGGGGGGGAGACCCAGTACTTC.

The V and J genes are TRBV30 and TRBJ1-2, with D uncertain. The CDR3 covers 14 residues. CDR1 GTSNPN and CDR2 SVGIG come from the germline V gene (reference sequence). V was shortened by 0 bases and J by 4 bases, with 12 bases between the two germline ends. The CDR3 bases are TGTGCCTGGAGTGTGCCGGGGTCTGTCTATGGCTACACCTTC. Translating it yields CAWSVPGSVYGYTF.

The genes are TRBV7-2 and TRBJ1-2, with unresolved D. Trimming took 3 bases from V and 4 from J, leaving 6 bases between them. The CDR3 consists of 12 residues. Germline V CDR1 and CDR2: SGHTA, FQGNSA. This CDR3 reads CASSFSGYGYTF. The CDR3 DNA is TGTGCCAGCAGCTTCTCGGGCTATGGCTACACCTTC.

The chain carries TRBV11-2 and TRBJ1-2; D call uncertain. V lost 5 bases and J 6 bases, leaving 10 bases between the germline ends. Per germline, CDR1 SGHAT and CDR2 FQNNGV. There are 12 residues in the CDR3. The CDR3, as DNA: TGTGCCAGCAGCCTCGGGGAGAATGGCTACACCTTC. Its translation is CASSLGENGYTF.

The CDR3 bases are TGTGCCAGCAGCTTAGGTGTCGAGCGCAATGAGCAGTTCTTC. Encoded protein: CASSLGVERNEQFF. The chain employs TRBV7-3 and TRBJ2-1; D ambiguous. Germline values: CDR1 SGHTA, CDR2 FQGTGA. This CDR3 spans 14 amino acids. The V and J ends lost 2 bases and 6 bases respectively, with 11 bases between them. Variable domain in full (rest from reference TRBV7-3 and TRBJ2-1): GAGVSQTPSNKVTEKGKYVELRCDPISGHTALYWYRQSLGQGPEFLIYFQGTGAADDSGLPNDRFFAVRPEGSVSTLKIQRTERGDSAVYLCASSLGVERNEQFFGPGTRLTVL.

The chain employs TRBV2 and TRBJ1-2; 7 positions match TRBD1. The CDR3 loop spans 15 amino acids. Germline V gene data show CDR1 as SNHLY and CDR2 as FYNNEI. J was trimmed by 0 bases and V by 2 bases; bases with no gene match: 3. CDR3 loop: CASSEMGQPNYGYTF. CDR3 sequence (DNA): TGTGCCAGCAGTGAAATGGGACAGCCTAACTATGGCTACACCTTC.

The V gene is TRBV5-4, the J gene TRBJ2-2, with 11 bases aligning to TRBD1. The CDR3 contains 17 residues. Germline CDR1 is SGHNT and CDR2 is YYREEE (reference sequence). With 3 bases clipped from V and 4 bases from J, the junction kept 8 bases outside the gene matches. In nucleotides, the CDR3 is TGTGCCAGCAGCTCTAGGGACAGGGGGAGCCTCACCGGGGAGCTGTTTTTT. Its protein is CASSSRDRGSLTGELFF. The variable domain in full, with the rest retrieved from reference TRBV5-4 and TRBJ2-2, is ETGVTQSPTHLIKTRGQQVTLRCSSQSGHNTVSWYQQALGQGPQFIFQYYREEENGRGNFPPRFSGLQFPNYSSELNVNALELDDSALYLCASSSRDRGSLTGELFFGEGSRLTVL.

CDR3 in amino acids: CASSFEARSDTQYF. CDR3 nucleotides: TGTGCCAGCAGTTTTGAAGCTAGATCAGATACGCAGTATTTT. The chain carries TRBV28 and TRBJ2-3; no clear D gene. The length of the CDR3 is 14 residues. Trimming removed 3 bases at V and 4 bases at J, with 11 bases between. Per the germline V gene, CDR1 is MDHEN and CDR2 is SYDVKM.

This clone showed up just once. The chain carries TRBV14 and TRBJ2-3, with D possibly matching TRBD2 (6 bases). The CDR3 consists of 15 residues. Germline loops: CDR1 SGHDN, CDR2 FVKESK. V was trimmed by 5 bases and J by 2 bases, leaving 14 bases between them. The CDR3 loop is CASSAGLTFTDTQYF. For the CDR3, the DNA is TGTGCCAGCAGCGCGGGACTTACCTTCACAGATACGCAGTATTTT.

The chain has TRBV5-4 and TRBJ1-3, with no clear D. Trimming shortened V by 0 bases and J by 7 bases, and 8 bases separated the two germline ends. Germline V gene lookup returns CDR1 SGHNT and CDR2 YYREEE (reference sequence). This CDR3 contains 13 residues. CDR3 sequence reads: CASSLAAGNTIYF. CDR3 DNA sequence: TGTGCCAGCAGCTTGGCGGCCGGGAACACCATATATTTT.

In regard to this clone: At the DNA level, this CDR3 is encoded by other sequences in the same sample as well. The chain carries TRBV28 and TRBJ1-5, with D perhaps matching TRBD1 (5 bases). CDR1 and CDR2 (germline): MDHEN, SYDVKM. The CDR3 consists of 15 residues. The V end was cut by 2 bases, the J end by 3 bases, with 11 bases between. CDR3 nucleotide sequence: TGTGCCAGCAGTTTAGGGCAGGGAAACAATCAGCCCCAGCATTTT. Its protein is CASSLGQGNNQPQHF.

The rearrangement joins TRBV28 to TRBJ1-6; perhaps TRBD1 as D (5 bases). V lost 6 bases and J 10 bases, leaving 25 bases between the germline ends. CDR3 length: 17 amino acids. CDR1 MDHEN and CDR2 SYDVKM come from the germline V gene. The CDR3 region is CASSHRVGLAGRSPLHF. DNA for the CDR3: TGTGCCAGCAGCCACCGAGTGGGGCTGGCGGGAAGGTCACCCCTCCACTTT.

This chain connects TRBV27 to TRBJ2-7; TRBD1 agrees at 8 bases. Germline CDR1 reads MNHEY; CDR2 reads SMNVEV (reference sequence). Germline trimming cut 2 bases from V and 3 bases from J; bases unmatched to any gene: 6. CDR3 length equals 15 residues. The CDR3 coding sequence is TGTGCCAGCAGTTTACTTCCAGGGGGCCGCTACGAGCAGTACTTC. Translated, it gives CASSLLPGGRYEQYF.

The CDR3 loop is CASGTSGSGANVLTF. The CDR3 DNA reads TGTGCCAGCGGGACTAGCGGGAGTGGGGCCAACGTCCTGACTTTC. This chain joins TRBV28 and TRBJ2-6, with 14 bases that match TRBD2. Losses at the gene ends were 8 bases for V and 3 bases for J; bases not matched to a gene: 0. The CDR3 contains 15 residues. Germline values: CDR1 MDHEN, CDR2 SYDVKM.

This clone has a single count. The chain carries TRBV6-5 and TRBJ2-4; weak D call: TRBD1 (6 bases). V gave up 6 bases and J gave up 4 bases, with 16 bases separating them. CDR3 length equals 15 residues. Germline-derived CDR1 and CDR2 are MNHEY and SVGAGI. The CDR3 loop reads CASRPWEGTKNIQYF. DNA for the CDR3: TGTGCCAGCAGACCCTGGGAAGGGACAAAAAACATTCAGTACTTC.